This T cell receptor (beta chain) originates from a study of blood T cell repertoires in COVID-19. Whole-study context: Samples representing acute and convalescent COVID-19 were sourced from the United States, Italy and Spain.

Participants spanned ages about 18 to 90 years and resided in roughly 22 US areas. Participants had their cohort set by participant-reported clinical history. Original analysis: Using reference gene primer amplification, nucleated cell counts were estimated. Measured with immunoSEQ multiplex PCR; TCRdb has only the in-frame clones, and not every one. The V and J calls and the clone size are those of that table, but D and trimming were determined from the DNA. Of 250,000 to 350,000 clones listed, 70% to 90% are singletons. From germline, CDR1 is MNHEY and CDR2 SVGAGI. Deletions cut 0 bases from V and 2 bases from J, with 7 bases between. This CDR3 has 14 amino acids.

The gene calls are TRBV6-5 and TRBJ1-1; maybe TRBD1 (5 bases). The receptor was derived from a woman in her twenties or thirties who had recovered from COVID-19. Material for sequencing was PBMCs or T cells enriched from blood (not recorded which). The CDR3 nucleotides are TGTGCCAGCAGTTACTCGACAGTTAACACTGAAGCTTTCTTT. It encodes CASSYSTVNTEAFF.